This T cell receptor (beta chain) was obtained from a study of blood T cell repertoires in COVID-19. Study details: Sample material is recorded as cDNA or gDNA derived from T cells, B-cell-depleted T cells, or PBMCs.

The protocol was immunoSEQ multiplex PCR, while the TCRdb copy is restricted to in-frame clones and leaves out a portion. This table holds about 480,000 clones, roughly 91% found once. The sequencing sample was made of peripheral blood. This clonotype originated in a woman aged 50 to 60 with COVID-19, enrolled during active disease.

The CDR3 reads CASSPRGGLAGETQYF. CDR3 sequence (DNA): TGTGCCAGCTCACCACGGGGGGGACTAGCCGGCGAGACCCAGTACTTC. The chain uses TRBV18 and TRBJ2-5; 9 bases agree with TRBD2. After removal of 1 base from V and 5 bases from J, the junction contained 8 bases not matched to a gene. CDR3 size: 16 residues. The germline V gene encodes CDR1 KGHSH and CDR2 LQKENI.